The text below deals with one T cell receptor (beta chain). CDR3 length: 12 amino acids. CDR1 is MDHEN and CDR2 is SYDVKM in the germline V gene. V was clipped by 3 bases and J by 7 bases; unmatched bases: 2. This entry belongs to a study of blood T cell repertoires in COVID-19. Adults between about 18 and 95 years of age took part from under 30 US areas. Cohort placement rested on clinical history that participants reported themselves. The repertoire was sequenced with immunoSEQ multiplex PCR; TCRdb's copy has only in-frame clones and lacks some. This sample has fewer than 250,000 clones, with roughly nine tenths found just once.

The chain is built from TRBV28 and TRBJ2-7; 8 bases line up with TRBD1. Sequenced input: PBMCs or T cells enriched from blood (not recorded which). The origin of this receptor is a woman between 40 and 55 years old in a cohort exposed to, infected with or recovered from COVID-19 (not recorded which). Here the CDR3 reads CASSFRGLEQYF. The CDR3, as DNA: TGTGCCAGCAGTTTCAGGGGGCTGGAGCAGTACTTC. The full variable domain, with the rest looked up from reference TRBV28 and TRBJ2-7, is DVKVTQSSRYLVKRTGEKVFLECVQDMDHENMFWYRQDPGLGLRLIYFSYDVKMKEKGDIPEGYSVSREKKERFSLILESASTNQTSMYLCASSFRGLEQYFGPGTRLTVT.